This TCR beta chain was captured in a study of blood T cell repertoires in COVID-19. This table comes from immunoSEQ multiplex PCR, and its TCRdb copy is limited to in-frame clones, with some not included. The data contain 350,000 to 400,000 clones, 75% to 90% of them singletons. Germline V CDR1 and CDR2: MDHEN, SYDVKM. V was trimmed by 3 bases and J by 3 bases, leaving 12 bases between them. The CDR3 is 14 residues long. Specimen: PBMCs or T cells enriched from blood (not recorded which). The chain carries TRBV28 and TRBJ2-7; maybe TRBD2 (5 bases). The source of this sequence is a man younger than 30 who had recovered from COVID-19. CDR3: CASSFRVGVYEQYF. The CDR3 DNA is TGTGCCAGCAGTTTTAGGGTCGGGGTCTACGAGCAGTACTTC. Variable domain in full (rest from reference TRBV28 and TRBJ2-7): DVKVTQSSRYLVKRTGEKVFLECVQDMDHENMFWYRQDPGLGLRLIYFSYDVKMKEKGDIPEGYSVSREKKERFSLILESASTNQTSMYLCASSFRVGVYEQYFGPGTRLTVT.